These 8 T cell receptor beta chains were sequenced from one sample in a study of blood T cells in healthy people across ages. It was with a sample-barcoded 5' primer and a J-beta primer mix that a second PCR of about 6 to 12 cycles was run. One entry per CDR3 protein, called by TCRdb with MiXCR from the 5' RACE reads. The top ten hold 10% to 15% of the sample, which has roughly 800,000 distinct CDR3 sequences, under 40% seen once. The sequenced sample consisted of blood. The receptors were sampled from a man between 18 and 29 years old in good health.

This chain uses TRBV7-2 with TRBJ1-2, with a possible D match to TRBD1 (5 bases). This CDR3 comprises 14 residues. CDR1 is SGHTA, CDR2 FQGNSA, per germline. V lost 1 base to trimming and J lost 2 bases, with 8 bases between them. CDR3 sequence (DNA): TGTGCCAGCAGCTTAGATCACAGGAACTATGGCTACACCTTC. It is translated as CASSLDHRNYGYTF.

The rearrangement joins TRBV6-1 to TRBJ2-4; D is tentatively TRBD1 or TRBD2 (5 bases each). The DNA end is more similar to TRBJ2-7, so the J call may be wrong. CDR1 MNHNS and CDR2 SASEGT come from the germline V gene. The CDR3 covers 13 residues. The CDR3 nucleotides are TGTGCCAGCCTCCGGGACGGGACCTACGAGCAGTACTTC. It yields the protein CASLRDGTYEQYF.

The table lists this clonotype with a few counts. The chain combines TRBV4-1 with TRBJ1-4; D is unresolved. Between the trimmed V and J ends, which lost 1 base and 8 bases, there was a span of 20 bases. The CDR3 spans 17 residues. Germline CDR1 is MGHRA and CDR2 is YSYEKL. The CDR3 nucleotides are TGCGCCAGCAGCCAAGGAGAGAGGAGACTCCCATGGGAAAAACTGTTTTTT. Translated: CASSQGERRLPWEKLFF.

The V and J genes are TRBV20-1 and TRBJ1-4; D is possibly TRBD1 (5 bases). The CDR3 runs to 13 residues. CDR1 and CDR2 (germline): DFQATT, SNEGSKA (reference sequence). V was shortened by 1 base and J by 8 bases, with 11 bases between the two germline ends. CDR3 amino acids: CSARGQGLEKLFF. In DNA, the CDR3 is TGCAGTGCTAGAGGGCAGGGATTAGAAAAACTGTTTTTT.

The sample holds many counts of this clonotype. CDR3 region: CASIRGTARGYTF. CDR3 in DNA: TGTGCCAGCATCCGGGGCACAGCGCGGGGCTACACCTTC. The rearrangement links TRBV12-3 or TRBV12-4 to TRBJ1-2, with a weak D call TRBD1 (5 bases). The CDR3 has 13 residues. Trimming stripped 7 bases from V and 8 bases from J, with 17 bases between.

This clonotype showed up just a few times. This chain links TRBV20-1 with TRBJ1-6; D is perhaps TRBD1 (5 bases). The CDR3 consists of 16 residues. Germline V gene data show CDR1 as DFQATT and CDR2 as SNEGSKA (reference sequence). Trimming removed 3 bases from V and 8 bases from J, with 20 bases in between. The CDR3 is CSASAGLLFTDSPLHF. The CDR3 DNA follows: TGCAGTGCTAGCGCGGGACTCCTTTTTACCGATTCACCCCTCCACTTT.

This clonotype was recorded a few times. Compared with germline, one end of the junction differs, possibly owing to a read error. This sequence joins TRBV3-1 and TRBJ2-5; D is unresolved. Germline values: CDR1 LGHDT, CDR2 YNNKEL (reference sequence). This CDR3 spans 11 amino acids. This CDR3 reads CASSRQEIQYF. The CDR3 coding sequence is TGTGCCAGCAGCCGCCAAGAGATCCAGTACTTC.

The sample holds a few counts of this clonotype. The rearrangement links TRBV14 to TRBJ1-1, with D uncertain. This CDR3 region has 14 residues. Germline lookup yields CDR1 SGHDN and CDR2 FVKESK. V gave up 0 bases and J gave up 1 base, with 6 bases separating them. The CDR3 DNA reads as TGTGCCAGCAGCCAAGAATTGAGGAACACTGAAGCTTTCTTT. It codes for CASSQELRNTEAFF.